This entry describes one TCR beta chain. Its antigen remains unidentified. The record originates from a study of cytomegalovirus exposure and HLA in healthy donors. Germline V gene sequence: CDR1 SGHTS, CDR2 YDEGEE. The trim removed 4 bases at V and 5 bases at J, leaving 10 bases unmatched. The CDR3 contains 15 residues. Findings and caveats of the study: TRBV6-2, TRBV6-3 and some other V segments were unresolvable in 87-base-pair reads. A few chains tied to CMV proved CMV antigen-specific in vitro.

Amplification used 60 Vbeta primers and 13 Jbeta primers. In the source study's methods: Around 11 million shared chains were among the about 80 million unique TCR beta chains that a later analysis counted. Sequencing was performed with immunoSEQ multiplex PCR; in TCRdb, only in-frame clones are kept and a portion is missing. That table gives V, J and clone size, and the DNA gave D and trimming. The sample has about 160,000 clones, 84% seen once. Material: PBMCs. The source is a man aged 50 to 59 in good health and CMV-seropositive. J is TRBJ1-1 and V is TRBV5-8; 8 bases map to TRBD1. The CDR3 region is CASSARDQGATEAFF. The CDR3 nucleotides are TGTGCCAGCAGCGCCCGTGATCAGGGGGCAACTGAAGCTTTCTTT.